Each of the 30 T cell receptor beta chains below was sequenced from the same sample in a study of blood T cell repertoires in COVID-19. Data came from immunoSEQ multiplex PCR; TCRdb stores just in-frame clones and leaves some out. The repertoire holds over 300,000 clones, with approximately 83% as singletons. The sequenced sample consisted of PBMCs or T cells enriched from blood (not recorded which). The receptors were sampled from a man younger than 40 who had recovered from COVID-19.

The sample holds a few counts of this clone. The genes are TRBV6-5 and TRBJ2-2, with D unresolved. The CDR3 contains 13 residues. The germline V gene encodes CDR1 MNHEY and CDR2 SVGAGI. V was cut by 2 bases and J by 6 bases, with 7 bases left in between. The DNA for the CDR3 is TGTGCCAGCAGTTACCCGAGTCCCGGGGAGCTGTTTTTT. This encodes CASSYPSPGELFF.

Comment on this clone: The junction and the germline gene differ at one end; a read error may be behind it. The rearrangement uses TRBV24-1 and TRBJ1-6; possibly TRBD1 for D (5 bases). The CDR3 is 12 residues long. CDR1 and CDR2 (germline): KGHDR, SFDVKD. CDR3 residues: CATSDYRMRPNF. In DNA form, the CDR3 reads TGTGCCACCAGTGACTACAGGATGCGACCAAACTTT.

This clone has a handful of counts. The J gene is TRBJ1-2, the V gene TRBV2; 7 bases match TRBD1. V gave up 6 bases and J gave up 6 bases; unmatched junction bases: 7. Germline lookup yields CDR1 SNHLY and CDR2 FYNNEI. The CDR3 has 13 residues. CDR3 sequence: CASREQTGNGYTF. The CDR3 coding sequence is TGTGCCAGCAGAGAACAGACAGGGAATGGCTACACCTTC.

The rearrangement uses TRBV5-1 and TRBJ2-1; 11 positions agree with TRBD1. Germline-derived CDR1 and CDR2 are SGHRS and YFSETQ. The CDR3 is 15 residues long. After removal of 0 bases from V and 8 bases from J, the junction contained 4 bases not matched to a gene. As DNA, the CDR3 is TGCGCCAGCAGCTTGGGCGGACAGGGGGCGTATGAGCAGTTCTTC. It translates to CASSLGGQGAYEQFF.

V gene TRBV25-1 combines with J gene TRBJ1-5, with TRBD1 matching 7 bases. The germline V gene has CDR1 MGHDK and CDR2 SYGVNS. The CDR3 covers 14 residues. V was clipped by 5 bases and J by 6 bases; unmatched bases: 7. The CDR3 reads CASSQTGYRQPQHF. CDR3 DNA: TGTGCCAGCAGTCAGACAGGGTATCGTCAGCCCCAGCATTTT.

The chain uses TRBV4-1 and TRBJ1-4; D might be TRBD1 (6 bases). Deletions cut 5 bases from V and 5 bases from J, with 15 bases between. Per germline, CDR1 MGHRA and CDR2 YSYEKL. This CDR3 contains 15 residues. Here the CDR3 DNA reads TGCGCCAGCAGCGACGCGGGGGGGGCGAATGAAAAACTGTTTTTT. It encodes CASSDAGGANEKLFF.

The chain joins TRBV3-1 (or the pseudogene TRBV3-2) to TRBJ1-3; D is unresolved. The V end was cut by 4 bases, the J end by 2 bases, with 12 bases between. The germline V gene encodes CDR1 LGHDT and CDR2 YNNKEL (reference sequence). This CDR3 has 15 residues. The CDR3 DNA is TGTGCCAGCAGCCCCCAAATGAGGGCTGGAAACACCATATATTTT. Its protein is CASSPQMRAGNTIYF.

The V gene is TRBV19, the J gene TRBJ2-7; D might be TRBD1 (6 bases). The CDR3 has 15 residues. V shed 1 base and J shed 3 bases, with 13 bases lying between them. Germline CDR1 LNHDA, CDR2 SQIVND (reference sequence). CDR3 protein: CASSIAAGANYEQYF. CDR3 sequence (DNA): TGTGCCAGTAGTATAGCCGCAGGGGCAAACTACGAGCAGTACTTC.

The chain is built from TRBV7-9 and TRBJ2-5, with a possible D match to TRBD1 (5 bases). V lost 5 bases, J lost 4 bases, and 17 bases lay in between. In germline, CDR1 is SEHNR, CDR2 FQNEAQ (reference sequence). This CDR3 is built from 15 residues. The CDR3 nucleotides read TGTGCCAGCAGCCTCCCCCTTGGGGCGCGAGAGACCCAGTACTTC. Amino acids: CASSLPLGARETQYF.

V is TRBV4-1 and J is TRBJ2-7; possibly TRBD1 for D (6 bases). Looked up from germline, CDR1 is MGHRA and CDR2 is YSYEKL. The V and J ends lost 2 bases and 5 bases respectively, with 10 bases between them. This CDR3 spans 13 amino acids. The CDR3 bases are TGCGCCAGCAGCCAACCGGGACAACACGAGCAGTACTTC. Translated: CASSQPGQHEQYF.

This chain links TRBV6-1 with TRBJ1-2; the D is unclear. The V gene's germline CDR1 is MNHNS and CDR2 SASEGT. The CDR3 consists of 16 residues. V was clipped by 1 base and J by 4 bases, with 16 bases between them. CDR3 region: CASSEVNPLFGYGYTF. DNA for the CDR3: TGTGCCAGCAGTGAAGTCAACCCCCTATTTGGCTATGGCTACACCTTC.

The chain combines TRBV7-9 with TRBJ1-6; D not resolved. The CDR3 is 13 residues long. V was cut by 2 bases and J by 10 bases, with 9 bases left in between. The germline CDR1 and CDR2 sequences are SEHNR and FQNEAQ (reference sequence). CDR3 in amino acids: CASSLSAGSPLHF. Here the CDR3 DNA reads TGTGCCAGCAGCTTATCCGCAGGATCACCCCTCCACTTT.

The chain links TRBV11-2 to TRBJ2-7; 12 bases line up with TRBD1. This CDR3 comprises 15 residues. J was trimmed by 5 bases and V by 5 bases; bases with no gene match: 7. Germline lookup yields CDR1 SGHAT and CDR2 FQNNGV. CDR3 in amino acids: CASSLTGTGGDEQYF. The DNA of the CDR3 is TGTGCCAGCAGCCTAACCGGGACAGGGGGCGACGAGCAGTACTTC.

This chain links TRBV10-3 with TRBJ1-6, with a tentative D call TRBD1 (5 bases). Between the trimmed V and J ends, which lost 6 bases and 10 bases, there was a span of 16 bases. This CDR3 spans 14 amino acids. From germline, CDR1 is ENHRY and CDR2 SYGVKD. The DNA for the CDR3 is TGTGCCATCAGGGCGCAGGGATGGAGATCACCCCTCCACTTT. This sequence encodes CAIRAQGWRSPLHF.

DNA of the CDR3: TGTGCCAGCAGCTTAGGACAGACTAACACCGGGGAGCTGTTTTTT. Protein product: CASSLGQTNTGELFF. The rearrangement joins TRBV7-8 to TRBJ2-2, with a tentative D call TRBD1 (5 bases). The CDR3 sequence is 15 residues long. V was trimmed by 1 base and J by 2 bases, leaving 8 bases between them. Germline assignment: CDR1 SGHVS and CDR2 FQNEAQ. Using reference TRBV7-8 and TRBJ2-2 for the parts outside the CDR3, the full variable domain is GAGVSQSPRYKVAKRGQDVALRCDPISGHVSLFWYQQALGQGPEFLTYFQNEAQLDKSGLPSDRFFAERPEGSVSTLKIQRTQQEDSAVYLCASSLGQTNTGELFFGEGSRLTVL.

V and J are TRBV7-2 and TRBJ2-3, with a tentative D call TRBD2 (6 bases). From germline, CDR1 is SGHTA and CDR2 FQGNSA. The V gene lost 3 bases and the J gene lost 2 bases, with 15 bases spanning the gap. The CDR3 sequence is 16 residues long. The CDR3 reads CASSFRRALLTDTQYF. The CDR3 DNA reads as TGTGCCAGCAGCTTCAGGAGGGCACTTCTCACAGATACGCAGTATTTT.

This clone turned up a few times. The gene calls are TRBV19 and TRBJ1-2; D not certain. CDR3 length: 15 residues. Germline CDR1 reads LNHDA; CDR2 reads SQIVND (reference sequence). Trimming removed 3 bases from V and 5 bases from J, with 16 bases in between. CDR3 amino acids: CASSIKLSDFYGYTF. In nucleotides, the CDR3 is TGTGCCAGTAGTATTAAGCTCTCAGACTTTTATGGCTACACCTTC.

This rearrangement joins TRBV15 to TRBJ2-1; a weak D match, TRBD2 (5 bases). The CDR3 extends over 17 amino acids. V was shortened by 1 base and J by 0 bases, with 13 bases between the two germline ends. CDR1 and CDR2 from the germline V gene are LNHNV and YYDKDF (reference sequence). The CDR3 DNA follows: TGTGCCACCAGCAGAGGAGGTAGCGAAAGCTCCTACAATGAGCAGTTCTTC. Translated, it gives CATSRGGSESSYNEQFF.

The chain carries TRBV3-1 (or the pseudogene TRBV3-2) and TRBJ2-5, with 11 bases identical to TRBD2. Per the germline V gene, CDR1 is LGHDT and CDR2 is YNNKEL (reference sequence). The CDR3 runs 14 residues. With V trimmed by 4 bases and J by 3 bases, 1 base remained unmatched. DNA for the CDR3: TGTGCCAGCAGCCGGGGACTAGCGGAAGAGACCCAGTACTTC. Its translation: CASSRGLAEETQYF.

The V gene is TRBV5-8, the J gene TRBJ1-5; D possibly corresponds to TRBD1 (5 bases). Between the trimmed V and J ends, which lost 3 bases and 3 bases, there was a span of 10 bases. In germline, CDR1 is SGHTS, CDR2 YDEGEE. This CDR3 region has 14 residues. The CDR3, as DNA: TGTGCCAGCAGCTCGGGACTGTACAATCAGCCCCAGCATTTT. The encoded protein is CASSSGLYNQPQHF.

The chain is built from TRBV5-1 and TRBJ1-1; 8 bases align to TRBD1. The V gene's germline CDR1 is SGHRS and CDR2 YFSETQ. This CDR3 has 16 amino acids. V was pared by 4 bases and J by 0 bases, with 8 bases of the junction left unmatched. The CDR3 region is CASSGVAGGLNTEAFF. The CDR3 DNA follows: TGCGCCAGCAGCGGAGTAGCAGGGGGCCTGAACACTGAAGCTTTCTTT.

CDR3 nucleotide sequence: TGTGCCAGCAGCGTAGACGGGGCAGGGGATCCCTACGAGCAGTACTTC. This codes for CASSVDGAGDPYEQYF. The chain links TRBV9 to TRBJ2-7, with D maybe TRBD1 (6 bases). This CDR3 is built from 16 residues. V was cut by 0 bases and J by 2 bases, with 15 bases left in between. Germline CDR1 SGDLS, CDR2 YYNGEE. The full variable domain, rest sourced from reference TRBV9 and TRBJ2-7, is DSGVTQTPKHLITATGQRVTLRCSPRSGDLSVYWYQQSLDQGLQFLIQYYNGEERAKGNILERFSAQQFPDLHSELNLSSLELGDSALYFCASSVDGAGDPYEQYFGPGTRLTVT.

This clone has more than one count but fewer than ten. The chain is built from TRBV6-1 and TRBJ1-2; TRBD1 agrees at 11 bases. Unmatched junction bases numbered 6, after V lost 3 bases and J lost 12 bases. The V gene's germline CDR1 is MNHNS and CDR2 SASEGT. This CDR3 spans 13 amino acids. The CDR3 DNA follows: TGTGCCAGCAGTGATTGGACAGGGGGCTCGAACACCTTC. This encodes CASSDWTGGSNTF.

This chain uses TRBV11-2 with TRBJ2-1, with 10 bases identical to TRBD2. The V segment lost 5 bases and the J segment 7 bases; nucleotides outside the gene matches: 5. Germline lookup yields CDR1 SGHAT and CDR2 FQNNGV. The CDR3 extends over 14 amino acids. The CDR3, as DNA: TGTGCCAGCAGCCCTAGCGGGGGCCTAAATGAGCAGTTCTTC. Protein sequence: CASSPSGGLNEQFF.

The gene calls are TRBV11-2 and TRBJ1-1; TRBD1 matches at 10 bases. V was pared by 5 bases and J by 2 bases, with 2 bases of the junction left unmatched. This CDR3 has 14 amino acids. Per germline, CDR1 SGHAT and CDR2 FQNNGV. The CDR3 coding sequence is TGTGCCAGCAGCCGGGACAGGGGAAACACTGAAGCTTTCTTT. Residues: CASSRDRGNTEAFF.

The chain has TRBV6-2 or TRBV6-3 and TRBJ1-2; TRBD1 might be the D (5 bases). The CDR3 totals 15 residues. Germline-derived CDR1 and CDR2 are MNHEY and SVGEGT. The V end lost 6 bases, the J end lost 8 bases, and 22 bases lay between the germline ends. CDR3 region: CASRPGTDHGRGYTF. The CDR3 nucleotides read TGTGCCAGCAGACCTGGGACCGACCATGGGAGGGGCTACACCTTC.

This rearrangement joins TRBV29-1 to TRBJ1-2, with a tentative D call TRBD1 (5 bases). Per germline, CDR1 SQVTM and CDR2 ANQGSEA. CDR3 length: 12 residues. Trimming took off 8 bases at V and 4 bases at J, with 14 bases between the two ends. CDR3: CSTRTRPYGYTF. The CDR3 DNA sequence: TGCAGCACCCGGACAAGGCCCTATGGCTACACCTTC.

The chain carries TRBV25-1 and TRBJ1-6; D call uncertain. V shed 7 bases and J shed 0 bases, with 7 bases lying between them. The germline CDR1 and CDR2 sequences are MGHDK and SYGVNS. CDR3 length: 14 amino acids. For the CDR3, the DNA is TGTGCCAGCATCGCGAGCTCCTATAATTCACCCCTCCACTTT. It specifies CASIASSYNSPLHF. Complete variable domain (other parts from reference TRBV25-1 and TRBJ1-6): EADIYQTPRYLVIGTGKKITLECSQTMGHDKMYWYQQDPGMELHLIHYSYGVNSTEKGDLSSESTVSRIRTEHFPLTLESARPSHTSQYLCASIASSYNSPLHFGNGTRLTVT.

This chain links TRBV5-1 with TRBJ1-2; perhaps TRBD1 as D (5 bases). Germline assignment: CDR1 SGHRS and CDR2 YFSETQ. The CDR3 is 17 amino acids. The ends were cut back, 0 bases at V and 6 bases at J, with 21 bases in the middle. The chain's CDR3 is CASSLAPRPDSANGYTF. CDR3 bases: TGCGCCAGCAGCTTGGCACCCCGACCAGACAGCGCGAATGGCTACACCTTC.

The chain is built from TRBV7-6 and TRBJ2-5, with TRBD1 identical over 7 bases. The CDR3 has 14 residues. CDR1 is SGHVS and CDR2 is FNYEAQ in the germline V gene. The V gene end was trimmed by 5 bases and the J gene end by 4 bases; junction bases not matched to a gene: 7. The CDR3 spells CASSPDRVVETQYF. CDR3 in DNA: TGTGCCAGCAGCCCCGACAGGGTGGTAGAGACCCAGTACTTC.